Listed below are T cell receptor beta chains from one sample, sequenced in a study of T cell changes during pregnancy in multiple sclerosis. Assay: immunoSEQ multiplex PCR; the TCRdb copy retains only in-frame clones and omits some. The repertoire holds 40,000 or so clones, with 90% to 95% as singletons. The source was CD8+ T cells from peripheral blood mononuclear cells, collected in the third trimester of pregnancy. These receptor sequences come from a female donor with multiple sclerosis, enrolled in a pregnancy study. Each CDR3 is given with its conserved first and last residue.

CDR3 protein: CASSQVELNYGYTF
J gene: TRBJ1-2
V gene: TRBV14

CDR3 protein: CASSVPGQGGNEQFF
J gene: TRBJ2-1
V gene: TRBV6-1

CDR3 protein: CARPDRVVEKLFF
J gene: TRBJ1-4
V gene: TRBV5-3

CDR3 protein: CASSQDRAGTGPGGQYF
J gene: TRBJ2-7
V gene: TRBV4-1

CDR3 protein: CASSLRGGPTEAFF
J gene: TRBJ1-1
V gene: TRBV27

CDR3 protein: CASSSGTAETQYF
J gene: TRBJ2-5
V gene: TRBV13

CDR3 protein: CASSSKPWTRAGSTEAFF
J gene: TRBJ1-1
V gene: TRBV7-6

CDR3 protein: CASSLTSGQEAFF
J gene: TRBJ1-1
V gene: TRBV7-3

CDR3 protein: CASSPRPLGAGGPSIQYF
J gene: TRBJ2-4
V gene: TRBV9

CDR3 protein: CASRDSPSSGANVLTF
J gene: TRBJ2-6
V gene: TRBV9

CDR3 protein: CASSYTGQGEYGYTF
J gene: TRBJ1-2
V gene: TRBV6-5

CDR3 protein: CASSLPGQNYGYTF
J gene: TRBJ1-2
V gene: TRBV21-1

CDR3 protein: CASSHRGVTEAFF
J gene: TRBJ1-1
V gene: TRBV5-6

CDR3 protein: CASSDRQGMGTNEKLFF
J gene: TRBJ1-4
V gene: TRBV6-1

CDR3 protein: CASAGGTYEQYF
J gene: TRBJ2-7
V gene: TRBV11-2

CDR3 protein: CSALFRDSTGDSNQPQHF
J gene: TRBJ1-5
V gene: TRBV29-1